This entry lists 16 T cell receptor beta chains sequenced from one sample in a study of graft-versus-host responses after intestinal transplantation. From the graft tissue, intraepithelial and lamina propria lymphocytes were released through processing. The method was immunoSEQ multiplex PCR; TCRdb's version includes in-frame clones alone and lacks a portion of them. Of tens of thousands of clones listed, about 90% are singletons. The sample here was ileum tissue, taken 200 to 210 days after intestinal transplant. Receptors originate from a human patient who received an intestinal transplant, so some T cells may come from the graft donor.

The rearrangement uses TRBV10-2 and TRBJ2-7; the D gene is possibly TRBD1 (6 bases). Deletions cut 7 bases from V and 6 bases from J, with 13 bases between. This CDR3 has 12 residues. Germline V CDR1 and CDR2: WSHSY, SAAADI. CDR3 bases: TGCGCCAGCACTCCACAGGGAACCGAGCAGTACTTC. This gives the protein CASTPQGTEQYF.

J is TRBJ1-3 and V is TRBV18, with D uncertain. Trimming pared 6 bases from V and 0 bases from J, leaving 6 bases between. Germline CDR1 and CDR2: KGHSH and LQKENI. This CDR3 has 13 residues. The CDR3 reads CASSSDSGNTIYF. CDR3 DNA sequence: TGTGCCAGCTCCTCTGACTCTGGAAACACCATATATTTT.

This clone was seen a few times. The genes are TRBV28 and TRBJ1-1, with D perhaps TRBD1 (6 bases). CDR1 and CDR2 from the germline V gene are MDHEN and SYDVKM. The germline V and J ends were trimmed by 6 bases and 5 bases, with 13 bases remaining between them. This CDR3 comprises 13 residues. CDR3 residues: CASSSGRGTEAFF. CDR3 sequence (DNA): TGTGCCAGCAGCTCAGGTAGGGGGACTGAAGCTTTCTTT.

This chain joins TRBV4-1 and TRBJ2-3; perhaps TRBD2 as D (5 bases). The CDR3 loop spans 18 amino acids. V was cut by 0 bases and J by 0 bases, with 16 bases left in between. CDR1 and CDR2 from the germline V gene are MGHRA and YSYEKL. Here the CDR3 DNA reads TGCGCCAGCAGCCAAGAATCGGGAACAGTTCTTAGCACAGATACGCAGTATTTT. This codes for CASSQESGTVLSTDTQYF.

This chain connects TRBV6-5 to TRBJ2-2, with D possibly matching TRBD1 (6 bases). V gave up 6 bases and J gave up 2 bases, with 13 bases separating them. Germline V gene lookup returns CDR1 MNHEY and CDR2 SVGAGI. This CDR3 has 15 residues. As DNA, the CDR3 is TGTGCCAGCAGGGACTTTGGGGGCAACACCGGGGAGCTGTTTTTT. It specifies CASRDFGGNTGELFF.

V is TRBV7-2 and J is TRBJ1-5; weak D call: TRBD1 (5 bases). Trimming pared 4 bases from V and 2 bases from J, leaving 9 bases between. CDR3 length: 14 amino acids. Germline V gene data show CDR1 as SGHTA and CDR2 as FQGNSA. The DNA of the CDR3 is TGTGCCAGCAGCTGGGGCTCAGGCAATCAGCCCCAGCATTTT. The encoded protein is CASSWGSGNQPQHF.

The CDR3 DNA sequence: TGCGCCAGCAGCTTGGTTTTCCTCTACAATGAGCAGTTCTTC. Residues: CASSLVFLYNEQFF. This chain joins TRBV5-1 and TRBJ2-1; D uncertain. Germline CDR1 and CDR2: SGHRS and YFSETQ. The ends were cut back, 0 bases at V and 3 bases at J, with 7 bases in the middle. The CDR3 runs to 14 residues.

The table lists this clone with a few counts. This chain uses TRBV27 with TRBJ2-3; no definite D call. V was shortened by 1 base and J by 4 bases, with 9 bases between the two germline ends. The CDR3 has 14 amino acids. The germline V gene encodes CDR1 MNHEY and CDR2 SMNVEV (reference sequence). The CDR3 reads CASSLYQVPDTQYF. DNA for the CDR3: TGTGCCAGCAGTTTATACCAGGTACCAGATACGCAGTATTTT.

This rearrangement joins TRBV4-2 to TRBJ2-1, with TRBD2 identical over 7 bases. CDR1 LGHNA and CDR2 YNFKEQ come from the germline V gene. V dropped 0 bases and J dropped 10; count of bases not matched to a gene: 12. There are 16 residues in the CDR3. CDR3 loop: CASSQDPLREPLEQFF. The CDR3 DNA reads as TGTGCCAGCAGCCAAGATCCCCTGCGGGAGCCGCTGGAGCAGTTCTTC.

This clone was observed once. This rearrangement joins TRBV27 to TRBJ2-2; no definite D call. The germline V gene encodes CDR1 MNHEY and CDR2 SMNVEV (reference sequence). Trimming removed 6 bases from V and 1 base from J, with 15 bases in between. The CDR3 is 16 residues long. CDR3 sequence: CASSPMWSLNTGELFF. The CDR3 nucleotides read TGTGCCAGCAGCCCGATGTGGAGTCTGAACACCGGGGAGCTGTTTTTT.

The V and J genes are TRBV28 and TRBJ1-1; D remains ambiguous. Germline V gene lookup returns CDR1 MDHEN and CDR2 SYDVKM. Trimming left V 7 bases short and J 3 bases short, with 18 bases between. The CDR3 totals 15 residues. CDR3 bases: TGTGCCAGCATCCCCCGACGCTCGTTCGACACTGAAGCTTTCTTT. This encodes CASIPRRSFDTEAFF.

This clone was recorded only once. This sequence joins TRBV9 and TRBJ2-2; a weak D match, TRBD1 (6 bases). Looked up from germline, CDR1 is SGDLS and CDR2 is YYNGEE. This CDR3 comprises 15 residues. Between the trimmed V and J ends, which lost 4 bases and 2 bases, there was a span of 12 bases. CDR3: CASSLRTVNTGELFF. The CDR3 DNA reads as TGTGCCAGCAGCCTGCGGACAGTCAACACCGGGGAGCTGTTTTTT.

As to this clone: One junction end disagrees with the germline gene, perhaps due to a read error. This chain links TRBV2 with TRBJ2-7; 11 bases are shared with TRBD2. The CDR3 spans 18 residues. Germline loops: CDR1 SNHLY, CDR2 FYNNEI. This CDR3 is CASREDGRLAGGLWEQYF. CDR3 nucleotide sequence: TGTGCCAGCAGAGAAGACGGCCGGCTAGCGGGGGGCTTATGGGAGCAGTACTTC.

The chain joins TRBV28 to TRBJ2-5; perhaps D is TRBD1 or TRBD2 (8 bases each). Per germline, CDR1 MDHEN and CDR2 SYDVKM. Between the trimmed V and J ends, which lost 1 base and 9 bases, there was a span of 21 bases. The CDR3 contains 16 residues. CDR3 coding DNA: TGTGCCAGCAGTTTATCAGCGGGAGACAGGGGAAAACCCCAGTACTTC. Its protein is CASSLSAGDRGKPQYF.

This chain joins TRBV2 and TRBJ2-5, with D perhaps given as TRBD1 or TRBD2 (5 bases each). Trimming removed 7 bases at V and 2 bases at J, with 17 bases between. Germline loops: CDR1 SNHLY, CDR2 FYNNEI. The CDR3 is made up of 15 amino acids. The DNA of the CDR3 is TGTGCCAGCACCCTCCTCACGGGGCGTCAAGAGACCCAGTACTTC. Its translation: CASTLLTGRQETQYF.

The rearrangement uses TRBV5-4 and TRBJ1-1, with D uncertain. V was clipped by 4 bases and J by 0 bases, with 7 bases between them. Germline CDR1 and CDR2: SGHNT and YYREEE (reference sequence). The CDR3 totals 13 residues. CDR3 nucleotides: TGTGCCAGCAGCCCCCTCATGAACACTGAAGCTTTCTTT. Translated, it gives CASSPLMNTEAFF.